A single sample is the source of the 26 T cell receptor beta chains below, sequenced in a study of beta chain features in type 1 diabetes. Investigators reverse transcribed all isolated RNA, so they sequenced expressed TCRB transcripts. Assay: immunoSEQ multiplex PCR; the TCRdb copy retains only in-frame clones and omits some. The sample shows approximately 160,000 clones, roughly 9.1% of them seen only once. Sequencing was carried out using central memory CD4+ T cells from blood. Receptor source: a woman aged 18-35 years in good health.

This clone came up a few times. The V and J genes are TRBV4-2 and TRBJ2-1; 11 bases are a match to TRBD2. Per the germline V gene, CDR1 is LGHNA and CDR2 is YNFKEQ. This CDR3 contains 14 residues. The junction had 12 bases not matched to a gene; V was cut back by 5 bases and J by 15 bases. The CDR3 sequence is CASSATGTSGGGFF. The DNA of the CDR3 is TGTGCCAGCAGCGCAACCGGGACTAGCGGAGGAGGGTTCTTC.

The genes are TRBV6-1 and TRBJ2-1; D is undetermined. The V gene lost 2 bases and the J gene lost 4 bases, with 3 bases spanning the gap. The germline V gene has CDR1 MNHNS and CDR2 SASEGT. CDR3 size: 12 residues. The CDR3 protein is CASSETYNEQFF. CDR3 sequence (DNA): TGTGCCAGCAGTGAAACTTACAATGAGCAGTTCTTC.

This clone was counted a few times. V and J are TRBV18 and TRBJ2-5; TRBD2 matches 7 bases. The CDR3 has 15 residues. Germline V CDR1 and CDR2: KGHSH, LQKENI. The V gene end was trimmed by 1 base and the J gene end by 4 bases; junction bases not matched to a gene: 6. Here the CDR3 reads CASSPRRGDLETQYF. CDR3 coding DNA: TGTGCCAGCTCACCACGACGGGGGGATTTAGAGACCCAGTACTTC.

This clone was seen only a few times. The chain carries TRBV2 and TRBJ2-2, with 8 bases aligning to TRBD1. Germline assignment: CDR1 SNHLY and CDR2 FYNNEI. With 7 bases clipped from V and 5 bases from J, the junction kept 15 bases outside the gene matches. CDR3 length equals 17 residues. In DNA form, the CDR3 reads TGTGCCAGCACCGGCTCCCCTGGGACAGGAAGTACCGGGGAGCTGTTTTTT. It codes for CASTGSPGTGSTGELFF.

This clone was found many times. The chain recombines TRBV15 with TRBJ2-3; D is unclear. This CDR3 comprises 18 residues. Germline V gives CDR1 LNHNV, CDR2 YYDKDF (reference sequence). Trimming shortened V by 0 bases and J by 0 bases, and 16 bases separated the two germline ends. Here the CDR3 DNA reads TGTGCCACCAGCAGAGATCTCGTCGGTCGTCTTAGCACAGATACGCAGTATTTT. Its protein product is CATSRDLVGRLSTDTQYF.

The gene calls are TRBV30 and TRBJ2-2; maybe TRBD1 (5 bases). V dropped 3 bases and J dropped 1 base, with 9 bases sitting between them. The CDR3 totals 14 residues. Germline V gene data show CDR1 as GTSNPN and CDR2 as SVGIG (reference sequence). The CDR3 nucleotides are TGTGCCTGGAGAAGACAGCGGAACACCGGGGAGCTGTTTTTT. It specifies CAWRRQRNTGELFF.

This clone was seen a few times. V is TRBV5-4 and J is TRBJ1-3, with D perhaps matching TRBD1 (6 bases). The CDR3 is made up of 16 amino acids. Trimming removed 4 bases from V and 8 bases from J, with 22 bases in between. The germline CDR1 and CDR2 sequences are SGHNT and YYREEE (reference sequence). CDR3 in DNA: TGTGCCAGCAGCCCCGGGGGGGCCCGCTCCGGAGACACCATATATTTT. This encodes CASSPGGARSGDTIYF.

This clone was seen more than once but under ten times. The CDR3 region is CAWRGGTGVFYGNTIYF. The CDR3 nucleotides are TGTGCCTGGAGGGGGGGGACAGGGGTTTTCTATGGAAACACCATATATTTT. The chain carries TRBV30 and TRBJ1-3; TRBD1 matches 10 bases. This CDR3 has 17 amino acids. Germline V gene data show CDR1 as GTSNPN and CDR2 as SVGIG (reference sequence). J gave up 3 bases and V 3 bases, and 11 bases lay outside the gene matches.

This clone was seen only a few times. J is TRBJ2-1 and V is TRBV30, with 10 bases aligning to TRBD2. The CDR3 consists of 13 residues. J was trimmed by 8 bases and V by 0 bases; bases with no gene match: 1. Germline CDR1 is GTSNPN and CDR2 is SVGIG (reference sequence). CDR3 region: CAWSVLAGDEQFF. The CDR3 DNA reads as TGTGCCTGGAGTGTCCTAGCGGGGGATGAGCAGTTCTTC. Looking up the rest from reference TRBV30 and TRBJ2-1 gives the full variable domain: SQTIHQWPATLVQPVGSPLSLECTVEGTSNPNLYWYRQAAGRGLQLLFYSVGIGQISSEVPQNLSASRPQDRQFILSSKKLLLSDSGFYLCAWSVLAGDEQFFGPGTRLTVL.

This clone has a handful of counts. This chain connects TRBV7-6 to TRBJ2-1, with TRBD1 matching over 8 bases. J gave up 3 bases and V 1 base, and 2 bases lay outside the gene matches. This CDR3 comprises 15 residues. Germline V gene sequence: CDR1 SGHVS, CDR2 FNYEAQ. The CDR3 DNA follows: TGTGCCAGCAGCTTAGGAGGACAGGGCTACAATGAGCAGTTCTTC. Its translation: CASSLGGQGYNEQFF.

The rearrangement joins TRBV5-4 to TRBJ2-7, with 9 nucleotides matching TRBD1. Germline CDR1 and CDR2: SGHNT and YYREEE (reference sequence). The CDR3 is 16 residues long. J gave up 4 bases and V 4 bases, and 12 bases lay outside the gene matches. This CDR3 reads CASSPPGGQGFYEQYF. The CDR3 coding sequence is TGTGCCAGCAGCCCCCCAGGGGGACAGGGCTTTTACGAGCAGTACTTC.

In regard to this clone: This specimen includes other DNA sequences encoding the same CDR3. The CDR3 DNA reads TGTGCCAGCAGCCCAGGGATCAGCTATGGCTACACCTTC. Translation: CASSPGISYGYTF. The V call is TRBV14, the J call TRBJ1-2, with TRBD1 as a possible D gene (5 bases). The CDR3 spans 13 residues. The V end was cut by 4 bases, the J end by 4 bases, with 10 bases between. CDR1 SGHDN and CDR2 FVKESK come from the germline V gene.

This clone showed up just a few times. The rearrangement joins TRBV18 to TRBJ2-5; 12 nucleotides align to TRBD2. CDR3 length: 16 residues. Trimming took 3 bases from V and 1 from J; bases not matched to a gene: 3. Germline CDR1 is KGHSH and CDR2 is LQKENI. The CDR3 here is CASSPRLAGAQETQYF. As DNA, the CDR3 is TGTGCCAGCTCACCCAGACTAGCGGGGGCCCAAGAGACCCAGTACTTC.

V gene TRBV7-2 combines with J gene TRBJ1-2; D call uncertain. CDR3 length: 12 residues. Trimming pared 5 bases from V and 6 bases from J, leaving 10 bases between. Germline CDR1 SGHTA, CDR2 FQGNSA. CDR3 loop: CASSIGVNGYTF. DNA for the CDR3: TGTGCCAGCAGCATCGGGGTCAATGGCTACACCTTC. Supplemented by reference TRBV7-2 and TRBJ1-2, the full variable domain reads GAGVSQSPSNKVTEKGKDVELRCDPISGHTALYWYRQSLGQGLEFLIYFQGNSAPDKSGLPSDRFSAERTGGSVSTLTIQRTQQEDSAVYLCASSIGVNGYTFGSGTRLTVV.

V usage is TRBV5-5 and J usage is TRBJ1-2; perhaps TRBD1 as D (6 bases). CDR3 length equals 14 residues. Trimming stripped 3 bases from V and 8 bases from J, with 17 bases between. Germline V gives CDR1 SGHKS, CDR2 YYEKEE (reference sequence). The CDR3 DNA reads as TGTGCCAGCAGCTCAGAAGTGGGGGCTGGGGGCTACACCTTC. It yields the protein CASSSEVGAGGYTF.

J is TRBJ2-2 and V is TRBV9, with 7 bases matching TRBD1. V trimming: 2 bases; J trimming: 0 bases; junction bases outside the gene matches: 4. There are 16 residues in the CDR3. The germline gives CDR1 SGDLS, CDR2 YYNGEE. The CDR3 loop is CASSVMGTANTGELFF. The CDR3 region has the DNA TGTGCCAGCAGCGTCATGGGGACAGCGAACACCGGGGAGCTGTTTTTT.

This clone was seen a handful of times. The chain joins TRBV5-4 to TRBJ2-3; TRBD2 is a possible D gene (6 bases). The V gene lost 4 bases and the J gene lost 5 bases, with 17 bases spanning the gap. Germline V gives CDR1 SGHNT, CDR2 YYREEE (reference sequence). The length of the CDR3 is 15 residues. The chain's CDR3 is CASSKPAPGGDTQYF. CDR3 coding DNA: TGTGCCAGCAGCAAACCGGCCCCCGGGGGAGATACGCAGTATTTT.

The genes are TRBV4-2 and TRBJ1-2; perhaps TRBD1 as D (6 bases). The CDR3 covers 15 residues. Trimming took off 4 bases at V and 2 bases at J, with 14 bases between the two ends. Per germline, CDR1 LGHNA and CDR2 YNFKEQ. This chain's CDR3 is CASSPGLGQNYGYTF. The CDR3 nucleotides read TGTGCCAGCAGCCCTGGCCTAGGACAGAACTATGGCTACACCTTC.

This clone was recorded only once. The V call is TRBV29-1, the J call TRBJ1-5, with D possibly TRBD1 on 6 matching bases. Looked up from germline, CDR1 is SQVTM and CDR2 is ANQGSEA. The CDR3 spans 15 residues. V dropped 4 bases and J dropped 0 bases, with 13 bases sitting between them. Written as DNA, the CDR3 is TGCAGCGTTGGGGGGAGAGGGGGTAGCAATCAGCCCCAGCATTTT. As protein: CSVGGRGGSNQPQHF.

A few counts support this clone. The chain carries TRBV30 and TRBJ1-5; D is perhaps TRBD1 (5 bases). Per germline, CDR1 GTSNPN and CDR2 SVGIG (reference sequence). The CDR3 consists of 13 residues. V lost 5 bases, J lost 8 bases, and 16 bases lay in between. CDR3 protein: CAWEEQDREPQHF. CDR3 nucleotide sequence: TGTGCCTGGGAAGAACAGGATAGAGAGCCCCAGCATTTT.

The chain joins TRBV30 to TRBJ2-5; 11 bases map to TRBD2. The CDR3 has 13 amino acids. Trimming removed 4 bases from V and 7 bases from J; junction bases left unmatched: 5. The germline V gene has CDR1 GTSNPN and CDR2 SVGIG (reference sequence). The CDR3 region is CAWTTSGTGTQYF. Written as DNA, the CDR3 is TGTGCCTGGACGACTAGCGGGACTGGGACCCAGTACTTC.

This clone has just a few counts. The V call is TRBV2, the J call TRBJ2-5, with 7 bases fitting TRBD1. Trimming removed 7 bases from V and 2 bases from J; junction bases left unmatched: 4. This CDR3 comprises 13 residues. CDR1 and CDR2 from the germline V gene are SNHLY and FYNNEI. The CDR3 loop is CASTGQLQETQYF. The CDR3 DNA reads as TGTGCCAGCACGGGACAGCTACAAGAGACCCAGTACTTC.

The chain joins TRBV5-1 to TRBJ2-5; perhaps TRBD1 as D (5 bases). Germline CDR1 is SGHRS and CDR2 is YFSETQ. This CDR3 is 15 amino acids long. V was trimmed by 0 bases and J by 1 base, leaving 10 bases between them. CDR3 residues: CASSLGAQGQETQYF. CDR3 sequence (DNA): TGCGCCAGCAGCTTGGGGGCGCAGGGCCAAGAGACCCAGTACTTC.

The V call is TRBV30, the J call TRBJ2-6; perhaps TRBD2 as D (5 bases). Germline CDR1 GTSNPN, CDR2 SVGIG (reference sequence). Trimming took off 4 bases at V and 1 base at J, with 8 bases between the two ends. This CDR3 contains 14 residues. The CDR3 sequence: CAWMEASGANVLTF. The CDR3 nucleotides are TGTGCCTGGATGGAGGCATCTGGGGCCAACGTCCTGACTTTC.

The rearrangement joins TRBV4-2 to TRBJ2-1, with TRBD2 matching over 8 bases. Germline CDR1 is LGHNA and CDR2 is YNFKEQ. V was pared by 4 bases and J by 1 base, with 6 bases of the junction left unmatched. The CDR3 is 16 residues long. The CDR3 sequence: CASSLAGTRSYNEQFF. CDR3 bases: TGTGCCAGCAGCCTAGCCGGGACTAGATCCTACAATGAGCAGTTCTTC.

This clone was picked up a small number of times. The gene calls are TRBV30 and TRBJ1-6; a possible D gene is TRBD1 (5 bases). Looked up from germline, CDR1 is GTSNPN and CDR2 is SVGIG (reference sequence). Trimming stripped 5 bases from V and 11 bases from J, with 13 bases between. The CDR3 has 12 amino acids. CDR3 sequence: CAWSQGSPPLHF. Written as DNA, the CDR3 is TGTGCCTGGTCTCAGGGTAGTCCACCCCTCCACTTT.